The 22 T cell receptor beta chains given below trace back to one sample, sequenced in a study of OX40 agonist ivuxolimab in advanced cancers. Sequenced by immunoSEQ multiplex PCR; TCRdb stores in-frame clones only, minus some. This table holds tens of thousands of clones, around nine tenths found once. Material: CD4+ or CD8+ T cells sorted from blood, obtained in a trial of the OX40 agonist ivuxolimab. The receptor set was obtained from an adult with an advanced solid tumor such as melanoma, head and neck, liver or kidney cancer.

The CDR3 DNA is TGTGCCAGCAGCCCCGCGTGGGATTATGGCTACACCTTC. The encoded protein is CASSPAWDYGYTF. The chain joins TRBV6-1 to TRBJ1-2; D gene ambiguous. V shed 6 bases and J shed 5 bases, with 13 bases lying between them. CDR3 size: 13 residues. Looked up from germline, CDR1 is MNHNS and CDR2 is SASEGT.

About this clone: At the DNA level, this CDR3 is encoded by other sequences in the same sample as well. The chain joins TRBV5-1 to TRBJ2-5, with D unclear. CDR3 length equals 14 residues. CDR1 and CDR2 from the germline V gene are SGHRS and YFSETQ. The V end lost 0 bases, the J end lost 4 bases, and 10 bases lay between the germline ends. CDR3 sequence reads: CASSLGGPPETQYF. In nucleotides, the CDR3 is TGCGCCAGCAGCTTGGGTGGGCCGCCAGAGACCCAGTACTTC.

The genes are TRBV7-2 and TRBJ1-4, with D unclear. The V gene's germline CDR1 is SGHTA and CDR2 FQGNSA. Trimming left V 0 bases short and J 3 bases short, with 5 bases between. The CDR3 spans 14 residues. The CDR3 here is CASSLAGSNEKLFF. The DNA for the CDR3 is TGTGCCAGCAGCTTAGCCGGATCTAATGAAAAACTGTTTTTT.

Written as DNA, the CDR3 is TGTGCCAGCAGTTTATTCTTTCGCAGCACAGATACGCAGTATTTT. It encodes CASSLFFRSTDTQYF. The chain couples TRBV27 to TRBJ2-3, with D unclear. CDR3 length: 15 amino acids. The V gene lost 1 base and the J gene lost 0 bases, with 8 bases spanning the gap. Germline CDR1 reads MNHEY; CDR2 reads SMNVEV (reference sequence).

V gene TRBV4-3 combines with J gene TRBJ2-7, with D uncertain. The CDR3 runs 14 residues. In germline, CDR1 is LGHNA, CDR2 YSLEER. Deletions cut 3 bases from V and 6 bases from J, with 15 bases between. In DNA, the CDR3 is TGCGCCAGCAGCCAGGACCGAATGAGTCTCGAGCAGTACTTC. Its protein is CASSQDRMSLEQYF.

This chain joins TRBV2 and TRBJ2-5; TRBD1 aligns across 11 bases. J gave up 4 bases and V 3 bases, and 1 base lay outside the gene matches. Germline V gene data show CDR1 as SNHLY and CDR2 as FYNNEI. This CDR3 comprises 14 residues. CDR3 nucleotide sequence: TGTGCCAGCAGTGAGGGGACAGGGGGAGAGACCCAGTACTTC. Protein product: CASSEGTGGETQYF.

The chain uses TRBV19 and TRBJ1-2; maybe TRBD1 (5 bases). V was pared by 5 bases and J by 8 bases, with 24 bases between. Germline V lookup: CDR1 LNHDA, CDR2 SQIVND (reference sequence). The CDR3 length is 16 residues. The CDR3 DNA follows: TGTGCCAGTAGTCCCAGCATGGAAACAGGCAATGGCGGCTACACCTTC. Amino acids: CASSPSMETGNGGYTF.

The chain couples TRBV30 to TRBJ1-1; D unresolved. CDR1 is GTSNPN and CDR2 is SVGIG in the germline V gene (reference sequence). CDR3 length: 13 amino acids. Trimming cost V 0 bases and J 1 base, with 6 bases left between them. The chain's CDR3 is CAWSVSRNTEAFF. The CDR3 region has the DNA TGTGCCTGGAGTGTATCAAGGAACACTGAAGCTTTCTTT.

The chain combines TRBV29-1 with TRBJ2-3; 11 nucleotides agree with TRBD2. Germline-derived CDR1 and CDR2 are SQVTM and ANQGSEA. The CDR3 loop spans 14 amino acids. Trimming removed 6 bases from V and 6 bases from J; junction bases left unmatched: 8. The CDR3 bases are TGCAGCGTGGTACTAGCGGGGGTGCTCGATACGCAGTATTTT. Translating gives CSVVLAGVLDTQYF.

This clone was counted a single time. The chain carries TRBV6-4 and TRBJ1-3; D gene unclear. Deletions cut 6 bases from V and 0 bases from J, with 12 bases between. The CDR3 is 15 residues long. The germline gives CDR1 MRHNA, CDR2 SNTAGT. The CDR3, as DNA: TGTGCCAGCAGGCGGGCCGAGAGCTCTGGAAACACCATATATTTT. This sequence encodes CASRRAESSGNTIYF.

The chain links TRBV29-1 to TRBJ2-3; D call uncertain. The CDR3 totals 13 residues. Trimming left V 7 bases short and J 1 base short, with 12 bases between. Germline V gives CDR1 SQVTM, CDR2 ANQGSEA. The DNA for the CDR3 is TGCAGCGATACGGCCAGTGGCACAGATACGCAGTATTTT. This translates into CSDTASGTDTQYF.

The CDR3 spells CASSRQGYEQYF. Here the CDR3 DNA reads TGTGCCAGCAGTCGACAGGGCTACGAGCAGTACTTC. This chain uses TRBV6-5 with TRBJ2-7; 7 bases align to TRBD1. V lost 5 bases and J lost 3; bases outside the gene matches: 1. Germline V gene data show CDR1 as MNHEY and CDR2 as SVGAGI. This CDR3 has 12 residues.

The genes are TRBV6-6 and TRBJ1-5; TRBD1 matches 7 bases. This CDR3 has 14 amino acids. V was clipped by 8 bases and J by 3 bases; unmatched bases: 7. The germline gives CDR1 MNHNY, CDR2 SVGAGI (reference sequence). The CDR3 DNA follows: TGTGCCAGCGCTCAGGGGGGCTTCAATCAGCCCCAGCATTTT. Translated, it gives CASAQGGFNQPQHF.

The J gene is TRBJ1-2, the V gene TRBV19; 7 bases line up with TRBD1. The CDR3 runs to 15 residues. Germline trimming cut 4 bases from V and 8 bases from J; bases unmatched to any gene: 13. In germline, CDR1 is LNHDA, CDR2 SQIVND (reference sequence). CDR3 loop: CASSTKRTGSLGYTF. CDR3 bases: TGTGCCAGTAGTACTAAGCGGACAGGCTCCCTAGGCTACACCTTC.

The V call is TRBV6-1, the J call TRBJ1-3; D uncertain. V shed 2 bases and J shed 0 bases, with 11 bases lying between them. This CDR3 has 16 residues. Germline-derived CDR1 and CDR2 are MNHNS and SASEGT. CDR3 residues: CASSEQHGRSGNTIYF. CDR3 DNA sequence: TGTGCCAGCAGTGAACAACACGGACGCTCTGGAAACACCATATATTTT.

J is TRBJ2-3 and V is TRBV7-8; unclear D gene. The length of the CDR3 is 21 residues. V was pared by 1 base and J by 2 bases, with 28 bases between. Germline CDR1 reads SGHVS; CDR2 reads FQNEAQ. Written as DNA, the CDR3 is TGTGCCAGCAGCTTAGAGGTCGGTGGTGGAGTGGTTTTGCCGGACACAGATACGCAGTATTTT. It specifies CASSLEVGGGVVLPDTDTQYF. Based on the CDR3 plus reference TRBV7-8 and TRBJ2-3, the full variable domain is GAGVSQSPRYKVAKRGQDVALRCDPISGHVSLFWYQQALGQGPEFLTYFQNEAQLDKSGLPSDRFFAERPEGSVSTLKIQRTQQEDSAVYLCASSLEVGGGVVLPDTDTQYFGPGTRLTVL.

CDR3 in DNA: TGTGCCAGCAGCTTAGTCCCGAGGGGCGCTACCTACAATGAGCAGTTCTTC. It yields the protein CASSLVPRGATYNEQFF. The rearrangement uses TRBV11-2 and TRBJ2-1; D possibly uses TRBD1 or TRBD2 (5 bases each). Looked up from germline, CDR1 is SGHAT and CDR2 is FQNNGV. This CDR3 is 17 amino acids long. Trimming left V 1 base short and J 2 bases short, with 15 bases between.

The chain employs TRBV7-2 and TRBJ1-2; TRBD1 agrees at 9 bases. Per germline, CDR1 SGHTA and CDR2 FQGNSA. The CDR3 is 15 amino acids. J lost 3 bases, V lost 4 bases, and 6 bases had no gene match. The CDR3, as DNA: TGTGCCAGCAGCTCCCGGACAGGGGTGGACTATGGCTACACCTTC. Its protein is CASSSRTGVDYGYTF. Looking up the rest from reference TRBV7-2 and TRBJ1-2 gives the full variable domain: GAGVSQSPSNKVTEKGKDVELRCDPISGHTALYWYRQSLGQGLEFLIYFQGNSAPDKSGLPSDRFSAERTGGSVSTLTIQRTQQEDSAVYLCASSSRTGVDYGYTFGSGTRLTVV.

The V gene is TRBV7-2, the J gene TRBJ1-2; no firm D call. This CDR3 region has 14 residues. Germline V gene data show CDR1 as SGHTA and CDR2 as FQGNSA. V dropped 0 bases and J dropped 4 bases, with 9 bases sitting between them. CDR3 sequence: CASSLAQRLYGYTF. As DNA, the CDR3 is TGTGCCAGCAGCTTAGCGCAACGACTCTATGGCTACACCTTC.

This chain links TRBV4-1 with TRBJ1-2; TRBD1 might be the D (6 bases). This CDR3 contains 15 residues. Germline CDR1 and CDR2: MGHRA and YSYEKL. V was shortened by 4 bases and J by 2 bases, with 14 bases between the two germline ends. CDR3 sequence reads: CASSLRTENNYGYTF. The CDR3 DNA reads TGCGCCAGCAGCCTCCGGACAGAAAACAACTATGGCTACACCTTC.

This clone was seen a single time. The chain is built from TRBV28 and TRBJ2-7; 10 nucleotides line up with TRBD1. V shed 3 bases and J 2 bases; nucleotides not matched to a gene: 7. This CDR3 has 16 residues. Per germline, CDR1 MDHEN and CDR2 SYDVKM. In DNA, the CDR3 is TGTGCCAGCAGTTTTTTCCGGACAGGGGGGCCCTACGAGCAGTACTTC. Its protein is CASSFFRTGGPYEQYF.

V is TRBV7-2 and J is TRBJ2-3; 9 bases match TRBD2. This CDR3 is built from 14 residues. Germline V gives CDR1 SGHTA, CDR2 FQGNSA. V lost 7 bases to trimming and J lost 1 base; unmatched junction nucleotides: 3. The CDR3 nucleotides read TGTGCCAGCAAGGTAGCGGGGGGCACAGATACGCAGTATTTT. This gives the protein CASKVAGGTDTQYF.